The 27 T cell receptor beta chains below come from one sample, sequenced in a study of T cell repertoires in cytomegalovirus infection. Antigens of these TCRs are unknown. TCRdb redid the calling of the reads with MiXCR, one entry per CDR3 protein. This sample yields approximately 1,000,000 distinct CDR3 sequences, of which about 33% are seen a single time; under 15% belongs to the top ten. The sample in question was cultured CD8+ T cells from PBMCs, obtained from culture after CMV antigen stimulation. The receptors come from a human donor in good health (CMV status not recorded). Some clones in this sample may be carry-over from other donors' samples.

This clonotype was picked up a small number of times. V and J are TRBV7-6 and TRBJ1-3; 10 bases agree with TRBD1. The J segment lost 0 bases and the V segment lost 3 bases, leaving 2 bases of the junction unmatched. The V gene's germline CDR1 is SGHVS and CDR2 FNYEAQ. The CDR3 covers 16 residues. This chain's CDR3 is CASSLGTGDSGNTIYF. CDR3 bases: TGTGCCAGCAGCTTGGGGACAGGGGACTCTGGAAACACCATATATTTT. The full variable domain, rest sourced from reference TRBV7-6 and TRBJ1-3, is GAGVSQSPRYKVTKRGQDVALRCDPISGHVSLYWYRQALGQGPEFLTYFNYEAQQDKSGLPNDRFSAERPEGSISTLTIQRTEQRDSAMYRCASSLGTGDSGNTIYFGEGSWLTVV.

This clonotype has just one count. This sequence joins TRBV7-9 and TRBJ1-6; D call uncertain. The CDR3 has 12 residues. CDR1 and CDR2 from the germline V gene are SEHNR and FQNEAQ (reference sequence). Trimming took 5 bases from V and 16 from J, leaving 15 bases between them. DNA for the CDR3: TGTGCCAGCAGCCTATCAGACCGTCCTCTCCACTTT. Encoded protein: CASSLSDRPLHF.

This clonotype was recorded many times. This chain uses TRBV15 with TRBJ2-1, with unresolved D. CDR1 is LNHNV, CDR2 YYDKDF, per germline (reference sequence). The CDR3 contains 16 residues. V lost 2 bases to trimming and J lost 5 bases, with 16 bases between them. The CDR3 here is CATSRPHRLIDNEQFF. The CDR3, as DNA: TGTGCCACCAGCAGACCCCATAGGTTGATCGACAATGAGCAGTTCTTC.

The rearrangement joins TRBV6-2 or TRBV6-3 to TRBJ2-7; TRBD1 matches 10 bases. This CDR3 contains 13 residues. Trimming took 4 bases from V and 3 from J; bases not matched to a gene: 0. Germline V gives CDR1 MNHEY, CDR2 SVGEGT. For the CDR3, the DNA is TGTGCCAGCAGTTGGACAGGGGGCTACGAGCAGTACTTC. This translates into CASSWTGGYEQYF.

The CDR3 loop is CASSARPLNTEAFF. The CDR3 DNA follows: TGTGCCAGCAGCGCCCGACCGTTGAACACTGAAGCTTTCTTT. The J gene is TRBJ1-1, the V gene TRBV7-2; D is ambiguous. This CDR3 region has 14 residues. The germline CDR1 and CDR2 sequences are SGHTA and FQGNSA. V was shortened by 5 bases and J by 0 bases, with 10 bases between the two germline ends.

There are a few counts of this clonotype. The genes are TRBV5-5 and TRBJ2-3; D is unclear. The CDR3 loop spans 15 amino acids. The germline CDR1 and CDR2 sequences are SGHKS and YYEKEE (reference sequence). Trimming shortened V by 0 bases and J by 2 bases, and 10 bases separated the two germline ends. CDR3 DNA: TGTGCCAGCAGCTTGGATTTATGGGACACAGATACGCAGTATTTT. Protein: CASSLDLWDTDTQYF. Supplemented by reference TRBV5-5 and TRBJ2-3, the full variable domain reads DAGVTQSPTHLIKTRGQQVTLRCSPISGHKSVSWYQQVLGQGPQFIFQYYEKEERGRGNFPDRFSARQFPNYSSELNVNALLLGDSALYLCASSLDLWDTDTQYFGPGTRLTVL.

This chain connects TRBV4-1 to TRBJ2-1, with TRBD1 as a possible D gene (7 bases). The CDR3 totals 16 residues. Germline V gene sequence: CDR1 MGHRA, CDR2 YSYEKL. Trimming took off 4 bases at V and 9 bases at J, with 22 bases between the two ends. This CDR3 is CASSPNAGQRVLEQFF. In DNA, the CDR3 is TGCGCCAGCAGCCCGAACGCGGGACAGCGTGTTCTTGAGCAGTTCTTC.

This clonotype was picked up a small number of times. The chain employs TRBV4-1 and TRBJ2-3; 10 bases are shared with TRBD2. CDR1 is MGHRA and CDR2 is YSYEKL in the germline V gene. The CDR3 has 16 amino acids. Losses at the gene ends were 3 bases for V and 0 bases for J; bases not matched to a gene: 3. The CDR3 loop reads CASSHRLAGSTDTQYF. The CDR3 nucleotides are TGCGCCAGCAGCCATCGACTAGCGGGTAGCACAGATACGCAGTATTTT.

The CDR3 region has the DNA TGTGCCACCAGGAAGACAGGGCTTGGCACTAATGAAAAACTGTTTTTT. Its protein is CATRKTGLGTNEKLFF. The gene calls are TRBV15 and TRBJ1-4; 7 bases are a match to TRBD1. Germline V lookup: CDR1 LNHNV, CDR2 YYDKDF (reference sequence). The CDR3 spans 16 residues. Losses at the gene ends were 6 bases for V and 2 bases for J; bases not matched to a gene: 9.

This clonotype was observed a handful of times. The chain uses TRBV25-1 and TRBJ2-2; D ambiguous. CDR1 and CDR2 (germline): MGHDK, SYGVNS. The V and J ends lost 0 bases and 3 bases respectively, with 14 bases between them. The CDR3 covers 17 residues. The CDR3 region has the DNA TGTGCCAGCAGTGAATATTTTCGCGAAGGGCACACCGGGGAGCTGTTTTTT. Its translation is CASSEYFREGHTGELFF.

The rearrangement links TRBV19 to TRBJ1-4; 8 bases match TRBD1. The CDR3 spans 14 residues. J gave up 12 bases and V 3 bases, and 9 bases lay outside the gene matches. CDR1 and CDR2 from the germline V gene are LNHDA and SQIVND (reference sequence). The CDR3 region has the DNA TGTGCCAGTAGTATTACAGGGGGTGCCAGAGAACTGTTTTTT. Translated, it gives CASSITGGARELFF.

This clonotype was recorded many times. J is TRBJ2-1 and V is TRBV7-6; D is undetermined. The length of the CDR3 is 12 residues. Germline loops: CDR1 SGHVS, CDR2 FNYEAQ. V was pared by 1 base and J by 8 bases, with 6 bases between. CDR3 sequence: CASSLGQDEQFF. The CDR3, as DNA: TGTGCCAGCAGCTTAGGCCAAGATGAGCAGTTCTTC. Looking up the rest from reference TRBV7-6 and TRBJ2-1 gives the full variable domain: GAGVSQSPRYKVTKRGQDVALRCDPISGHVSLYWYRQALGQGPEFLTYFNYEAQQDKSGLPNDRFSAERPEGSISTLTIQRTEQRDSAMYRCASSLGQDEQFFGPGTRLTVL.

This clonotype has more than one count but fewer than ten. The CDR3 DNA is TGTGCCAGCCCCGGACGTCCAACGGGGTTCTCCTACGAGCAGTACGTC. Translating it yields CASPGRPTGFSYEQYV. V gene TRBV7-3 combines with J gene TRBJ2-7, with a possible D match to TRBD2 (5 bases). Per germline, CDR1 SGHTA and CDR2 FQGTGA. The ends were cut back, 8 bases at V and 0 bases at J, with 20 bases in the middle. This CDR3 spans 16 amino acids.

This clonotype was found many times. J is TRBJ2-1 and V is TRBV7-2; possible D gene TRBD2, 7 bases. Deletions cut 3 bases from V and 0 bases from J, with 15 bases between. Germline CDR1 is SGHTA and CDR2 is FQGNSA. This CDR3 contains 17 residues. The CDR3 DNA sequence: TGTGCCAGCAGCTTGGGGGGGCTAGCGACCTCCTACAATGAGCAGTTCTTC. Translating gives CASSLGGLATSYNEQFF.

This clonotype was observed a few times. CDR3 region: CASSELSDTQYF. Here the CDR3 DNA reads TGTGCCAGCAGTGAACTTTCAGATACGCAGTATTTT. The genes are TRBV6-1 and TRBJ2-3; D is unresolved. The CDR3 has 12 amino acids. V was shortened by 2 bases and J by 4 bases, with 4 bases between the two germline ends. The germline gives CDR1 MNHNS, CDR2 SASEGT.

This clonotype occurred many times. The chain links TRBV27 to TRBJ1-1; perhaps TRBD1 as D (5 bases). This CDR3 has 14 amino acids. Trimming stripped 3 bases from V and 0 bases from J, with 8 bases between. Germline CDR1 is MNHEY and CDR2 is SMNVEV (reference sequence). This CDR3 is CASSLGDMNTEAFF. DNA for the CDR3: TGTGCCAGCAGTTTGGGGGATATGAACACTGAAGCTTTCTTT.

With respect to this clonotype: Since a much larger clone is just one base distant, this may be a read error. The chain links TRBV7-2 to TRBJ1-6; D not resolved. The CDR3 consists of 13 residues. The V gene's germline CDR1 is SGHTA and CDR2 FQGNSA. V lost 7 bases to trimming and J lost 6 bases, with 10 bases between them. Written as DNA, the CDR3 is TGTGCCAGCATCCCAGCGGGTAATTCACCCCTCCACTTT. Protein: CASIPAGNSPLHF. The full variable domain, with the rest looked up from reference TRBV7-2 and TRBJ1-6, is GAGVSQSPSNKVTEKGKDVELRCDPISGHTALYWYRQSLGQGLEFLIYFQGNSAPDKSGLPSDRFSAERTGGSVSTLTIQRTQQEDSAVYLCASIPAGNSPLHFGNGTRLTVT.

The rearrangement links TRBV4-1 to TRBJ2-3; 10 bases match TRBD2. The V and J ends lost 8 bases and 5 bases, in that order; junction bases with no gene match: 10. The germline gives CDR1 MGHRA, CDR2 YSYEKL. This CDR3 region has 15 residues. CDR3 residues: CASCTAGGPGDTQYF. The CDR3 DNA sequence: TGCGCCAGCTGCACAGCGGGGGGGCCGGGAGATACGCAGTATTTT.

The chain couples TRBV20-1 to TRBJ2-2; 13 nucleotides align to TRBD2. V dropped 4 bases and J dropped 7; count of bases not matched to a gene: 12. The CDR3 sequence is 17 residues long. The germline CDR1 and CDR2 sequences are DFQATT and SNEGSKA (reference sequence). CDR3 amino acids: CSAKPTSGGFSGGELFF. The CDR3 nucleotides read TGCAGTGCTAAACCGACTAGCGGGGGGTTCTCCGGCGGGGAGCTGTTTTTT.

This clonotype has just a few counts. The CDR3 loop is CASSPNWPTDTQYF. The CDR3 bases are TGTGCCAGCAGTCCTAACTGGCCCACAGATACGCAGTATTTT. The V and J genes are TRBV28 and TRBJ2-3; unclear D gene. V was pared by 5 bases and J by 2 bases, with 11 bases between. This CDR3 is 14 amino acids long. Per the germline V gene, CDR1 is MDHEN and CDR2 is SYDVKM. Together with reference TRBV28 and TRBJ2-3, the CDR3 gives the full variable domain: DVKVTQSSRYLVKRTGEKVFLECVQDMDHENMFWYRQDPGLGLRLIYFSYDVKMKEKGDIPEGYSVSREKKERFSLILESASTNQTSMYLCASSPNWPTDTQYFGPGTRLTVL.

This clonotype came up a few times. The CDR3 is CATGDRGLHYGYTF. CDR3 nucleotides: TGTGCCACCGGGGACAGGGGGTTGCACTATGGCTACACCTTC. V is TRBV24-1 and J is TRBJ1-2; 11 positions agree with TRBD1. V lost 9 bases and J lost 3; bases outside the gene matches: 5. Germline V gives CDR1 KGHDR, CDR2 SFDVKD. The CDR3 consists of 14 residues.

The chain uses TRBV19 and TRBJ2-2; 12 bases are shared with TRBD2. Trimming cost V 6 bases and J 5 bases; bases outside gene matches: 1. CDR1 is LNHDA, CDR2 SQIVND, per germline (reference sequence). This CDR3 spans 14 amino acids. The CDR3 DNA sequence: TGTGCCAGTAGCACTAGCGGGGGGACCGGGGAGCTGTTTTTT. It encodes CASSTSGGTGELFF.

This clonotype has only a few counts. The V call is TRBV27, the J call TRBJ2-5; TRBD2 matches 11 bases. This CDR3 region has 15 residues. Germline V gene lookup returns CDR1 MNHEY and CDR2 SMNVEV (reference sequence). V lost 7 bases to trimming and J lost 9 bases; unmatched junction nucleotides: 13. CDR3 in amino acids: CASTPGLADPKAQYF. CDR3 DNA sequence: TGTGCCAGCACCCCGGGACTAGCGGACCCCAAGGCCCAGTACTTC.

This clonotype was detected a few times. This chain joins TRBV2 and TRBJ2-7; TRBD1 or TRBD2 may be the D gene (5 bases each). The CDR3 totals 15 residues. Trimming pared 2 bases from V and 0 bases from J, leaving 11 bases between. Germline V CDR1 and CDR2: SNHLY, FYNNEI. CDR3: CASSERPGSSYEQYF. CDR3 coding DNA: TGTGCCAGCAGTGAAAGGCCAGGGAGCTCCTACGAGCAGTACTTC.

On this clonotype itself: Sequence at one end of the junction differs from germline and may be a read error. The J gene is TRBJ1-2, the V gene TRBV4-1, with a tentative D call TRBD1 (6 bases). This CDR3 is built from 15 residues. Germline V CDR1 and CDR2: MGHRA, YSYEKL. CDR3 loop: CASSPTGLQPSGYIF. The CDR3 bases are TGCGCCAGCAGCCCCACAGGGCTCCAACCTAGTGGCTACATCTTC.

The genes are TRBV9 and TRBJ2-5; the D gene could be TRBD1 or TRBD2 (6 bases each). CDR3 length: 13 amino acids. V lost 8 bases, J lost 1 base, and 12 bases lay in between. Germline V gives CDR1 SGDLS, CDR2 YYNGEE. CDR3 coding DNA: TGTGCCAGTAAGGGGGGCCCCCAAGAGACCCAGTACTTC. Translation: CASKGGPQETQYF.

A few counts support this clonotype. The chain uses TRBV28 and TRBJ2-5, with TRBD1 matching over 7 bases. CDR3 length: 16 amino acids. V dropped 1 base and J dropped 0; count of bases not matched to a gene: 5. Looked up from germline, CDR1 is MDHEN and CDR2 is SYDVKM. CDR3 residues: CASSLSGTAYQETQYF. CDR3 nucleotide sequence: TGTGCCAGCAGTTTATCCGGGACAGCGTACCAAGAGACCCAGTACTTC.